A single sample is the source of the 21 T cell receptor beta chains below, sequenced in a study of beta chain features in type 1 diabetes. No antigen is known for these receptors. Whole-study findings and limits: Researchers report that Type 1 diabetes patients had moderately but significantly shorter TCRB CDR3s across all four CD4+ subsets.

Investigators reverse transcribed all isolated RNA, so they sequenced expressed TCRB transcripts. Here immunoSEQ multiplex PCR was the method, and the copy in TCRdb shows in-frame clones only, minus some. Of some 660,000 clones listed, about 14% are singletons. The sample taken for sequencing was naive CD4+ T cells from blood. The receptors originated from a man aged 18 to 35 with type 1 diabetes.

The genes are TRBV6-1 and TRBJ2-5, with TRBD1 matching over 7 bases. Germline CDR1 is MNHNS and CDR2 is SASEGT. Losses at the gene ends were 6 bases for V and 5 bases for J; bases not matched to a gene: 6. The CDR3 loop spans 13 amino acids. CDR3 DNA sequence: TGTGCCAGCAGGGTAGGACAGGAGGAGACCCAGTACTTC. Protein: CASRVGQEETQYF.

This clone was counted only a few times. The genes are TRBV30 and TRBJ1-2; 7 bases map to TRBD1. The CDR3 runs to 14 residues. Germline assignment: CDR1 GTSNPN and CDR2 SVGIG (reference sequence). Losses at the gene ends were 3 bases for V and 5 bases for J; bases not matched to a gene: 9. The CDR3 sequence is CAWRVADRAYGYTF. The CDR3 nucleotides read TGTGCCTGGAGGGTCGCAGACAGGGCGTATGGCTACACCTTC.

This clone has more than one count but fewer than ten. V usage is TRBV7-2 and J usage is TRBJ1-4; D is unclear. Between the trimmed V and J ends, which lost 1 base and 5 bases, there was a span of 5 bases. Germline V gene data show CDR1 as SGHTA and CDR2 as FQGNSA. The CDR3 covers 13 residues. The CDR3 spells CASSLEPNEKLFF. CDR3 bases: TGTGCCAGCAGCTTAGAACCAAATGAAAAACTGTTTTTT.

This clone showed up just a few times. The CDR3 sequence is CASSVATGQGARSGANVLTF. DNA for the CDR3: TGTGCCAGCAGCGTAGCTACGGGACAGGGGGCGCGGTCTGGGGCCAACGTCCTGACTTTC. This rearrangement joins TRBV9 to TRBJ2-6, with TRBD1 identical over 12 bases. CDR3 size: 20 residues. Germline-derived CDR1 and CDR2 are SGDLS and YYNGEE. With V trimmed by 0 bases and J by 1 base, 8 bases remained unmatched.

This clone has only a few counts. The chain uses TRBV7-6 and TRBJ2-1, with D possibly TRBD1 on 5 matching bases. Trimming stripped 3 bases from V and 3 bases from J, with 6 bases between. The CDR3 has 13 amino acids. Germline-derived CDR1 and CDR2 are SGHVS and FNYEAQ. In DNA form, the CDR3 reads TGTGCCAGCAGCTTCACAGGCTACAATGAGCAGTTCTTC. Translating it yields CASSFTGYNEQFF.

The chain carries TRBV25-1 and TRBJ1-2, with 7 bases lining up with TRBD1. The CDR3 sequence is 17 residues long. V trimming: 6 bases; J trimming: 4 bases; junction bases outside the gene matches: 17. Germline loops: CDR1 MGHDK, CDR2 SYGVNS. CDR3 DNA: TGTGCCAGCAGCGCCCCAGGGGGACGACGGACCACCTATGGCTACACCTTC. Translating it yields CASSAPGGRRTTYGYTF.

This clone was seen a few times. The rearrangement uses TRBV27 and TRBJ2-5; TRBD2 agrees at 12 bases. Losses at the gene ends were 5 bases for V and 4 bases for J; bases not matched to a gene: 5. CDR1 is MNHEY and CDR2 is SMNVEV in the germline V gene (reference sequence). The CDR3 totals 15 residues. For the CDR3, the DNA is TGTGCCAGCAGTCGGACTAGCGGGATAGGAGAGACCCAGTACTTC. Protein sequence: CASSRTSGIGETQYF.

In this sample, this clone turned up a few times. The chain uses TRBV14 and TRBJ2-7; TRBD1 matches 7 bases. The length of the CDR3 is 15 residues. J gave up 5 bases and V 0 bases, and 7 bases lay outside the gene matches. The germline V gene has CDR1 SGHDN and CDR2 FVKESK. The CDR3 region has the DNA TGTGCCAGCAGCCAAGATCCAGGGGGATATAACGAGCAGTACTTC. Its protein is CASSQDPGGYNEQYF.

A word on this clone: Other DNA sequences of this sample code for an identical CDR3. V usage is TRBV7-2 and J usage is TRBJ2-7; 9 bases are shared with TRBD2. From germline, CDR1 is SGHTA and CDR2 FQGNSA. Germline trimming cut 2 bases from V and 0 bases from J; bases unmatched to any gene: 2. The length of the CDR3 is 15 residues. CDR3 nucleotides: TGTGCCAGCAGCTTACGCGGGGGGGCCTCCTACGAGCAGTACTTC. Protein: CASSLRGGASYEQYF.

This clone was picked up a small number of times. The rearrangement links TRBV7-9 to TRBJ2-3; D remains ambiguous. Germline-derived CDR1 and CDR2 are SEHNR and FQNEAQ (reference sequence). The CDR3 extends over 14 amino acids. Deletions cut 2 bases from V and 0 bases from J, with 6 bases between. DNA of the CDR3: TGTGCCAGCAGCTTAAGCAGAAGCACAGATACGCAGTATTTT. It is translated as CASSLSRSTDTQYF.

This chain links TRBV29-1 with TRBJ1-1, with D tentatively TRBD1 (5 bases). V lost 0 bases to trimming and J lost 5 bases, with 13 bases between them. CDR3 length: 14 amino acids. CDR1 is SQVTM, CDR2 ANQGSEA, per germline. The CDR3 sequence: CSVEEALGGTEAFF. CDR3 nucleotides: TGCAGCGTTGAAGAGGCCCTTGGGGGGACTGAAGCTTTCTTT.

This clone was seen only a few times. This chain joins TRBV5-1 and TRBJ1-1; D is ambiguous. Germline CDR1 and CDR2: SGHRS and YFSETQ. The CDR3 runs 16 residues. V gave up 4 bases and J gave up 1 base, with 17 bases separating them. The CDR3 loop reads CASSPGWAAGNTEAFF. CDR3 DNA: TGCGCCAGCAGCCCGGGGTGGGCCGCCGGGAACACTGAAGCTTTCTTT. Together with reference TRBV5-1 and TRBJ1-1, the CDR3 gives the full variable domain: KAGVTQTPRYLIKTRGQQVTLSCSPISGHRSVSWYQQTPGQGLQFLFEYFSETQRNKGNFPGRFSGRQFSNSRSEMNVSTLELGDSALYLCASSPGWAAGNTEAFFGQGTRLTVV.

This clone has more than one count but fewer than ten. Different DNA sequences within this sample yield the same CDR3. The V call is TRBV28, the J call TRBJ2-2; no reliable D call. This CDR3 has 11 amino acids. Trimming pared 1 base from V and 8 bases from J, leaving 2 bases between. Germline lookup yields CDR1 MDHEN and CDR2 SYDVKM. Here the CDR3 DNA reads TGTGCCAGCAGTTTATTTGGGGAGCTGTTTTTT. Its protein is CASSLFGELFF. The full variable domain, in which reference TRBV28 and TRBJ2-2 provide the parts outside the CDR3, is DVKVTQSSRYLVKRTGEKVFLECVQDMDHENMFWYRQDPGLGLRLIYFSYDVKMKEKGDIPEGYSVSREKKERFSLILESASTNQTSMYLCASSLFGELFFGEGSRLTVL.

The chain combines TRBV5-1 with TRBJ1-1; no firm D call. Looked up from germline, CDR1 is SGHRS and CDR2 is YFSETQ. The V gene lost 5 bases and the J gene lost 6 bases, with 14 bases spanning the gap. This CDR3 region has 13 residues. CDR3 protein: CASSREAGAEAFF. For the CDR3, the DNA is TGCGCCAGCAGTAGGGAGGCCGGCGCTGAAGCTTTCTTT.

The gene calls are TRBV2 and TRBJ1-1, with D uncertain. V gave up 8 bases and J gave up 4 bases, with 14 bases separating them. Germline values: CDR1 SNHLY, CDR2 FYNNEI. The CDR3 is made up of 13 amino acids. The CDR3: CASLRGSGTEAFF. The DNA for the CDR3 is TGTGCCAGCCTACGGGGAAGTGGCACTGAAGCTTTCTTT.

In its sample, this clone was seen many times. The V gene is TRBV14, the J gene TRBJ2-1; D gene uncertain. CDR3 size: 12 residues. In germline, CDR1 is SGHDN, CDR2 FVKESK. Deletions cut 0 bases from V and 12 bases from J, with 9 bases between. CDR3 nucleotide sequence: TGTGCCAGCAGCCAAGAAGGAGTGGTGCAGTTCTTC. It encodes CASSQEGVVQFF.

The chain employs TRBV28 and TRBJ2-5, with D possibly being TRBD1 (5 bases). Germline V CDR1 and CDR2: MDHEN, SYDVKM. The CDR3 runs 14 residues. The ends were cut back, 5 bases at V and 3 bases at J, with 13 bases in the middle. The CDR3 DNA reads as TGTGCCAGCAGTCGCCGGCAGGGCGAAGAGACCCAGTACTTC. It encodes CASSRRQGEETQYF.

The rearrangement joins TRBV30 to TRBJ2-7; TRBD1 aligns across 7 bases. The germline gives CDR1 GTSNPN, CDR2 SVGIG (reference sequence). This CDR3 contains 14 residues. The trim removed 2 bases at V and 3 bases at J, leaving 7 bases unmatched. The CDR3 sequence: CAWSKDRVGYEQYF. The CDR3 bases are TGTGCCTGGAGTAAAGACAGGGTAGGCTACGAGCAGTACTTC.

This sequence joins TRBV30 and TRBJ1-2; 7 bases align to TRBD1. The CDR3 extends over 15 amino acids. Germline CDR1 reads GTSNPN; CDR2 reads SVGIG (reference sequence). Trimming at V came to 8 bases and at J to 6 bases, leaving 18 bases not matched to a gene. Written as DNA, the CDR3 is TGTGCCGGACAACTCAACCCGACAGGGATCGATGGCTACACCTTC. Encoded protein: CAGQLNPTGIDGYTF. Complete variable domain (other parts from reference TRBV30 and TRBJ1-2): SQTIHQWPATLVQPVGSPLSLECTVEGTSNPNLYWYRQAAGRGLQLLFYSVGIGQISSEVPQNLSASRPQDRQFILSSKKLLLSDSGFYLCAGQLNPTGIDGYTFGSGTRLTVV.

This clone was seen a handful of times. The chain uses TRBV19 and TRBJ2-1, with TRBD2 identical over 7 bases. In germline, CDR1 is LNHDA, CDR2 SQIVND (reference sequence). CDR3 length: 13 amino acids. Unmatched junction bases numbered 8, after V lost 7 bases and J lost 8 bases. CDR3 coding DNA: TGTGCCAGTACCCTAGCGGCCGGGGATGAGCAGTTCTTC. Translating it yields CASTLAAGDEQFF.

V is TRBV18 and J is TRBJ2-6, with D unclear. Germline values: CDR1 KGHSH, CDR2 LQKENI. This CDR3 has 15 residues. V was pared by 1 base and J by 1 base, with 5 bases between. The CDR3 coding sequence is TGTGCCAGCTCACCACAACGATCTGGGGCCAACGTCCTGACTTTC. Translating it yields CASSPQRSGANVLTF. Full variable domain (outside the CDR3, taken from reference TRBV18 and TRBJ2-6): NAGVMQNPRHLVRRRGQEARLRCSPMKGHSHVYWYRQLPEEGLKFMVYLQKENIIDESGMPKERFSAEFPKEGPSILRIQQVVRGDSAAYFCASSPQRSGANVLTFGAGSRLTVL.